The clone carrying this T cell receptor (beta chain) was counted ten times or more. Its cognate antigen is unknown. Germline values: CDR1 SGHTA, CDR2 FQGNSA. V was pared by 6 bases and J by 5 bases, with 14 bases between. CDR3 length: 14 amino acids. In TCRdb, the reads were re-called with MiXCR into one record per CDR3 protein. The sample has roughly 300,000 distinct CDR3 sequences, more than 20% seen once. The data were taken from a study of T cell repertoires in cytomegalovirus infection. Study context: It can be stated that public TCR beta signatures indicated CMV infection as well as a matching HLA type. Study observations and caveats: HLA-C-restricted, CMV-specific TCR beta clonotypes were dominant ex vivo. Totalled public TCR beta family frequency picked out people who carried CMV plus the relevant HLA.

Specimen: PBMCs. This sequence originates from a human donor in good health (CMV status not recorded). Some clones in this sample may be carry-over from other donors' samples. The chain has TRBV7-2 and TRBJ1-5; perhaps TRBD1 as D (5 bases). CDR3 protein: CASSFRDGYQPQHF. CDR3 nucleotides: TGTGCCAGCAGTTTCCGGGACGGCTATCAGCCCCAGCATTTT.